The 5 T cell receptor beta chains in this list originate from one sample, sequenced in a study of CD8 T cells in Susac syndrome. RNA was extracted with the RNeasy kit, and a quantity of 0.5 to 1 ug was reverse transcribed using random hexamers. TCRdb called the immunoSEQ multiplex PCR reads again in MiXCR, with one record for every CDR3 protein. The repertoire has about 300,000 distinct CDR3 sequences, around 85% of them found once; the top ten carry 0.21%. Sequences were obtained from CD8+ T cells from PBMCs. The receptors were gathered from a human donor with multiple sclerosis.

This clonotype was seen once. The chain joins TRBV28 to TRBJ2-2; the D is unclear. CDR1 is MDHEN, CDR2 SYDVKM, per germline. This CDR3 comprises 15 residues. V lost 3 bases, J lost 4 bases, and 12 bases lay in between. The CDR3 DNA follows: TGTGCCAGCAGTTTTCAGTCGTTGGGCACCGGGGAGCTGTTTTTT. Translating it yields CASSFQSLGTGELFF.

The V gene is TRBV7-3, the J gene TRBJ2-3; D is perhaps TRBD1 or TRBD2 (5 bases each). V lost 2 bases and J 6 bases, leaving 15 bases between the germline ends. The CDR3 length is 15 residues. From germline, CDR1 is SGHTA and CDR2 FQGTGA. CDR3 amino acids: CASSLGGSSGDTQYF. DNA for the CDR3: TGTGCCAGCAGCTTAGGGGGAAGCTCGGGTGATACGCAGTATTTT.

The rearrangement uses TRBV15 and TRBJ2-1; 10 bases agree with TRBD1. V was pared by 4 bases and J by 7 bases, with 7 bases of the junction left unmatched. Germline loops: CDR1 LNHNV, CDR2 YYDKDF (reference sequence). The CDR3 runs to 15 residues. CDR3 in amino acids: CATSTPGTGVNEQFF. DNA for the CDR3: TGTGCCACCAGCACTCCCGGGACAGGGGTTAATGAGCAGTTCTTC.

This clonotype was observed a handful of times. V is TRBV6-1 and J is TRBJ1-2; no clear D. CDR3 length: 13 amino acids. Germline CDR1 MNHNS, CDR2 SASEGT. Trimming removed 5 bases at V and 4 bases at J, with 11 bases between. In DNA form, the CDR3 reads TGTGCCAGCAGTACGACCCGTTCCTATGGCTACACCTTC. Its protein is CASSTTRSYGYTF.

The V and J genes are TRBV28 and TRBJ2-7; D ambiguous. Germline V gene data show CDR1 as MDHEN and CDR2 as SYDVKM. The CDR3 is made up of 15 amino acids. Trimming removed 2 bases from V and 4 bases from J, with 15 bases in between. The CDR3 DNA follows: TGTGCCAGCAGTTTACCTGAGAGGCGTACTTACGAGCAGTACTTC. It codes for CASSLPERRTYEQYF. The full variable domain, completed using reference TRBV28 and TRBJ2-7, is DVKVTQSSRYLVKRTGEKVFLECVQDMDHENMFWYRQDPGLGLRLIYFSYDVKMKEKGDIPEGYSVSREKKERFSLILESASTNQTSMYLCASSLPERRTYEQYFGPGTRLTVT.